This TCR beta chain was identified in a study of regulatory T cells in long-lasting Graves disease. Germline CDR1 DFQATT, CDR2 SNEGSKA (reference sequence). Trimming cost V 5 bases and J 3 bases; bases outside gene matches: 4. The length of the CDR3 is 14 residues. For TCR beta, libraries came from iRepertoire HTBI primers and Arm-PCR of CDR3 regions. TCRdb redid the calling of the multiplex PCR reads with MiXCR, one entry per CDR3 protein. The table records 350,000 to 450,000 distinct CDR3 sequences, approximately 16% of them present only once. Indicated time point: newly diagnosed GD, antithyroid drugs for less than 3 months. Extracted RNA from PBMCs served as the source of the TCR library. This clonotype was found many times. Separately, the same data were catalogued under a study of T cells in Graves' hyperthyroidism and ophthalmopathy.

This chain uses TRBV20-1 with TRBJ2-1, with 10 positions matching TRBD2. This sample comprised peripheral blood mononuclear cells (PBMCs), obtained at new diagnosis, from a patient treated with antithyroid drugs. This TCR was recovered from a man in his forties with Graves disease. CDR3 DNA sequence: TGCAGTGCTCGAGCGGGGGGGCGCTACAATGAGCAGTTCTTC. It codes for CSARAGGRYNEQFF.